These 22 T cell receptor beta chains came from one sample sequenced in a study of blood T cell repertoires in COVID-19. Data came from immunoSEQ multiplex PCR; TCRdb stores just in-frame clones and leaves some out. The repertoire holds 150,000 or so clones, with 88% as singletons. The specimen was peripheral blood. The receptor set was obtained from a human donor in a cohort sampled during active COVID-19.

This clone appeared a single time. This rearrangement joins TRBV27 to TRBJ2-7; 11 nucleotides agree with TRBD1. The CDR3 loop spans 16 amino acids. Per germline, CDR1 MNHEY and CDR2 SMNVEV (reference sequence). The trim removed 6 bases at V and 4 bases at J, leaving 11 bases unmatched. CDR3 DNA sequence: TGTGCCAGCAGACATTTACCGGGACAGGGGGGGTACGAGCAGTACTTC. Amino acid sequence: CASRHLPGQGGYEQYF.

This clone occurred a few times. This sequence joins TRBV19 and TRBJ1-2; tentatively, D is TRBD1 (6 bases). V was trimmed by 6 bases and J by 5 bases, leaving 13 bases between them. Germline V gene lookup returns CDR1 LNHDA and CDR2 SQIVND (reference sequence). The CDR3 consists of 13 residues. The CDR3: CASRRNREYGYTF. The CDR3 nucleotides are TGTGCCAGTAGACGGAACAGGGAGTATGGCTACACCTTC.

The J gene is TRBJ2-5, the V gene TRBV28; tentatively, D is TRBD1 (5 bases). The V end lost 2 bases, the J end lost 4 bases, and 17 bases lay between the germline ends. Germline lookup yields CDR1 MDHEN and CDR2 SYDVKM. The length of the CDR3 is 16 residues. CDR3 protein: CASSLGRQNRLETQYF. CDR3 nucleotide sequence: TGTGCCAGCAGTTTAGGCCGACAGAATAGATTAGAGACCCAGTACTTC.

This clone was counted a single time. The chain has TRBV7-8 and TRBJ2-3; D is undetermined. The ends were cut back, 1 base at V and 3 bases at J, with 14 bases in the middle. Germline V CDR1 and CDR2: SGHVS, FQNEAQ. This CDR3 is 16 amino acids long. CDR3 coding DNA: TGTGCCAGCAGCTTAGAGGCCCTACCCGGGACAGATACGCAGTATTTT. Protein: CASSLEALPGTDTQYF.

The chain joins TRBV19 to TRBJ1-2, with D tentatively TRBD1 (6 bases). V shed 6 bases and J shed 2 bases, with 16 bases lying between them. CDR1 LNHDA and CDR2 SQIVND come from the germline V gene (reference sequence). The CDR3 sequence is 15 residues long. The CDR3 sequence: CASSHQVTGNYGYTF. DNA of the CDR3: TGTGCCAGTAGCCACCAGGTAACAGGGAACTATGGCTACACCTTC.

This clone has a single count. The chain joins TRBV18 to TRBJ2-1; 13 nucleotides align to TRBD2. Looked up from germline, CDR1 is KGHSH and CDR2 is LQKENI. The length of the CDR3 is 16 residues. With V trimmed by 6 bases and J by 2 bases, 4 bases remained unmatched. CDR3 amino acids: CASSYGTSGTYNEQFF. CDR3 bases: TGTGCCAGCTCGTACGGGACTAGCGGGACCTACAATGAGCAGTTCTTC.

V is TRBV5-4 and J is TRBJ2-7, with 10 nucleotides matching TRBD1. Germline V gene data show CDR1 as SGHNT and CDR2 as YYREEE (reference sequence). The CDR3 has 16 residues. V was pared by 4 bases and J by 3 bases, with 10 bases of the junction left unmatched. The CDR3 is CASSPAGTGAIYEQYF. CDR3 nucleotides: TGTGCCAGCAGCCCGGCAGGGACAGGGGCGATCTACGAGCAGTACTTC.

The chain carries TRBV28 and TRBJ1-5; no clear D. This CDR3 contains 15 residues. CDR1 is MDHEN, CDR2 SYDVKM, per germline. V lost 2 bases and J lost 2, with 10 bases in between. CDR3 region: CASSLGRGGNQPQHF. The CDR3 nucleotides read TGTGCCAGCAGTTTAGGCCGGGGTGGCAATCAGCCCCAGCATTTT.

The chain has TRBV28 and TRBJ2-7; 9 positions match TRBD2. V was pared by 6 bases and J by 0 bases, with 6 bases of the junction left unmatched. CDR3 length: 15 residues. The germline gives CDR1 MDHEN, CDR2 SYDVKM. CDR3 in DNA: TGTGCCAGCAGCTCGAGCGGGAGGCGCTCCTACGAGCAGTACTTC. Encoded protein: CASSSSGRRSYEQYF.

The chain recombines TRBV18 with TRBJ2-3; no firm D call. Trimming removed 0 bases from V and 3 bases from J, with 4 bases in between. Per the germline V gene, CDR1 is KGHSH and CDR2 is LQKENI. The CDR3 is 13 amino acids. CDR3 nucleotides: TGTGCCAGCTCACCACCCGGGACAGATACGCAGTATTTT. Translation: CASSPPGTDTQYF.

Here the CDR3 reads CASSLGTGSRADTQYF. The DNA for the CDR3 is TGTGCCAGCAGTTTGGGGACAGGTTCGCGGGCAGATACGCAGTATTTT. The chain has TRBV28 and TRBJ2-3; TRBD1 agrees at 8 bases. The J segment lost 4 bases and the V segment lost 3 bases, leaving 9 bases of the junction unmatched. Germline V gives CDR1 MDHEN, CDR2 SYDVKM. This CDR3 has 16 amino acids.

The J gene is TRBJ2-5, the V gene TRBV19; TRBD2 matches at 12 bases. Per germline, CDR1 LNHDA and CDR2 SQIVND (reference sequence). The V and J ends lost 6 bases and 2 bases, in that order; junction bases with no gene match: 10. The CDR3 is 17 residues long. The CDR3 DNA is TGTGCCAGTAGCCGGACTAGCGGGACCTCGGGGCAAGAGACCCAGTACTTC. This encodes CASSRTSGTSGQETQYF.

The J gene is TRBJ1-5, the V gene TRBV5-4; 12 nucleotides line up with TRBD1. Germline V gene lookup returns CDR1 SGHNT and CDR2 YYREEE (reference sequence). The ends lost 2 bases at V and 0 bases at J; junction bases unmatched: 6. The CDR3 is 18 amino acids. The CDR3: CASSFSGTGGRSNQPQHF. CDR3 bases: TGTGCCAGCAGCTTTTCCGGGACAGGGGGCCGTAGCAATCAGCCCCAGCATTTT.

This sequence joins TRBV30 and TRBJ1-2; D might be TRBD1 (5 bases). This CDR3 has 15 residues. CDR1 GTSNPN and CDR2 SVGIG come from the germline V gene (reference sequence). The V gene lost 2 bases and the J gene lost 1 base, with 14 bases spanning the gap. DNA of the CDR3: TGTGCCTGGAGTTTTTTCGGGAGGGGTAACTATGGCTACACCTTC. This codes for CAWSFFGRGNYGYTF.

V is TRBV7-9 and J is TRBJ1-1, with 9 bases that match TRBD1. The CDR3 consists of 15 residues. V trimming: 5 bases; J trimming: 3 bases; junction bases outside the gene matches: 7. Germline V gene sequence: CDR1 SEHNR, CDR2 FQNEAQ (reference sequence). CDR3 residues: CASSPRTGADTEAFF. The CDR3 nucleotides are TGTGCCAGCAGCCCACGGACAGGGGCGGACACTGAAGCTTTCTTT.

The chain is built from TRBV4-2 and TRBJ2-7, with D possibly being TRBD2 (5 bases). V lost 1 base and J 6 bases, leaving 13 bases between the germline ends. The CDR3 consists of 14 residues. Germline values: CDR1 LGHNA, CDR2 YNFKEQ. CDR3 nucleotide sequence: TGTGCCAGCAGCCAAGGAACTCGGGGTTCCGAGCAGTACTTC. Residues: CASSQGTRGSEQYF.

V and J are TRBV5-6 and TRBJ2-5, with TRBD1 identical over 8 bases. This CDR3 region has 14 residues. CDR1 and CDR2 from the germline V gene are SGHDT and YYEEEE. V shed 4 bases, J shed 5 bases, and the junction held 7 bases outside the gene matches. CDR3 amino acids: CASSGEDRGETQYF. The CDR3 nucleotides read TGTGCCAGCAGCGGGGAAGACAGGGGTGAGACCCAGTACTTC.

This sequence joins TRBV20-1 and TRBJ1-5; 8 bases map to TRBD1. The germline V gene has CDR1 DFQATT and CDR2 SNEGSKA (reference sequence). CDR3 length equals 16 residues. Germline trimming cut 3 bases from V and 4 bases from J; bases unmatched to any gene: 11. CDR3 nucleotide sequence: TGCAGTGCTAGTGAACGACAGGGGAGACATAATCAGCCCCAGCATTTT. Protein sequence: CSASERQGRHNQPQHF.

The CDR3 spells CASTTQGDFLDTQYF. The CDR3 DNA reads as TGTGCCAGCACCACCCAAGGGGACTTCTTAGATACGCAGTATTTT. The rearrangement links TRBV3-1 (or the pseudogene TRBV3-2) to TRBJ2-3, with a weak D call TRBD2 (6 bases). This CDR3 contains 15 residues. Trimming pared 7 bases from V and 5 bases from J, leaving 19 bases between. Germline-derived CDR1 and CDR2 are LGHDT and YNNKEL (reference sequence).

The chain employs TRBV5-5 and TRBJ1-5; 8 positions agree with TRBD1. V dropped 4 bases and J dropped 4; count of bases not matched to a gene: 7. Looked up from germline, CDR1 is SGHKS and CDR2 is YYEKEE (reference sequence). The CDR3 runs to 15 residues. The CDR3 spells CASSGTDRVNQPQHF. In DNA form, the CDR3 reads TGTGCCAGCAGCGGAACGGACAGGGTGAATCAGCCCCAGCATTTT.

This chain's CDR3 is CASSLAFQGGNTGELFF. The DNA of the CDR3 is TGTGCCAGCAGCTTAGCATTCCAGGGGGGGAACACCGGGGAGCTGTTTTTT. The V call is TRBV11-2, the J call TRBJ2-2; a possible D gene is TRBD1 (7 bases). Germline V CDR1 and CDR2: SGHAT, FQNNGV. V was cut by 1 base and J by 1 base, with 13 bases left in between. The CDR3 spans 17 residues.

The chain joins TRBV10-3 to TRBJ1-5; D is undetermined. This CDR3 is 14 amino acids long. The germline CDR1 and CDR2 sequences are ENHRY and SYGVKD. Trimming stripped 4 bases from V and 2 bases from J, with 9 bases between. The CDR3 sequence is CAISATAGNQPQHF. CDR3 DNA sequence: TGTGCCATCAGTGCAACAGCAGGCAATCAGCCCCAGCATTTT.